Listed below are T cell receptor beta chains from one sample, sequenced in a study of blood T cell repertoires in COVID-19. Using immunoSEQ multiplex PCR, the repertoire was profiled, and TCRdb retains in-frame clones only, with some absent. The sample lists a few hundred thousand clones; roughly 80% were seen once. Sequenced: peripheral blood. These receptors came from a woman in her 70s with COVID-19, enrolled during active disease. The CDR3 runs from the conserved cysteine through the conserved F or W. D genes are given only for firm matches. Expanded clones get a size class; other rows say once, few or many, or leave the size out.

cdr3_nt cdr3_aa d_call v_call clone_size j_call
TGTGCCAGCAGCTCCGCCGGAGGACTAGCGGGGAACTTC CASSSAGGLAGNF TRBD2 TRBV5-6 NA TRBJ2-7
TGTGCCAGCAGTTTATCACAGTCCTACGAGCAGTACTTC CASSLSQSYEQYF NA TRBV6-5 NA TRBJ2-7
TGTGCCAGCAGCTTAGCTTTAACAGACACCGGGGAGCTGTTTTTT CASSLALTDTGELFF NA TRBV11-1 NA TRBJ2-2
TGCAGTGCGGCAGGGGAAGAGACCCAGTACTTC CSAAGEETQYF NA TRBV20-1 NA TRBJ2-5
TGTGCCAGCAGCTTAGATACAGACACTGAAGCTTTCTTT CASSLDTDTEAFF NA TRBV7-9 NA TRBJ1-1
TGTGCCAGCTCAGCCGGGACAGGGGGACCCTACGAGCAGTACTTC CASSAGTGGPYEQYF TRBD1 TRBV18 few TRBJ2-7
TGTGCCAGCAAACACGACAGGGAAAACTATGGCTACACCTTC CASKHDRENYGYTF TRBD1 TRBV6-5 NA TRBJ1-2
TGCGCCAGCAGCTTGACGACAGGGCAAGAGACCCAGTACTTC CASSLTTGQETQYF TRBD1 TRBV5-1 NA TRBJ2-5
TGTGCCAGCAGCCCACCGGGTCGGACTGAAGCTTTCTTT CASSPPGRTEAFF NA TRBV3-1/TRBV3-2 NA TRBJ1-1
TGTGCCAGCAGCCAAGGAGGACGCGGGCCCTCCTACGAGCAGTACTTC CASSQGGRGPSYEQYF NA TRBV14 medium-sized TRBJ2-7
TGTGCCAGCAGCCGGGGACTAGCGGGAGGCGGCGGAGAGACCCAGTACTTC CASSRGLAGGGGETQYF TRBD2 TRBV7-2 NA TRBJ2-5
TGCAGCGTTGGGACAGGGGGCTATTTGGGCGGGGAGCTGTTTTTT CSVGTGGYLGGELFF TRBD1 TRBV29-1 NA TRBJ2-2
TGCGCCAGCAGTCCTTCACAGGGGGCTGTAGAGACCCAGTACTTC CASSPSQGAVETQYF TRBD1 TRBV5-1 NA TRBJ2-5
TGTGCCAGCAGCTTAGCTACAGGTTCCCAAGAGACCCAGTACTTC CASSLATGSQETQYF NA TRBV7-9 few TRBJ2-5
TGCGCCAGCAGCTTGGACATAGCCAAAAACATTCAGTACTTC CASSLDIAKNIQYF NA TRBV5-1 NA TRBJ2-4
TGCAGCGTTGGGGCACGAAATGAAAAACTGTTTTTT CSVGARNEKLFF NA TRBV29-1 NA TRBJ1-4
TGTGCCAGCAGCCCGGGGCGGGCGGGGAACTATGGCTACACCTTC CASSPGRAGNYGYTF NA TRBV5-4 NA TRBJ1-2
TGTGCCAGCCGATCGGACAGGGGTCCCAAGGGCAATCAGCCCCAGCATTTT CASRSDRGPKGNQPQHF TRBD1 TRBV11-3 NA TRBJ1-5
TGTGCCACTATTCCCTTTGGACAGGGCACCTACAATGAGCAGTTCTTC CATIPFGQGTYNEQFF TRBD1 TRBV19 NA TRBJ2-1
TGTGCCAGCAGTTTGGCTAGCGGGACTCCGTACGAGCAGTACTTC CASSLASGTPYEQYF TRBD2 TRBV28 NA TRBJ2-7
TGCGCCAGCAGTATGAGACTAGCGGGAGCGTATGAGCAGTTCTTC CASSMRLAGAYEQFF TRBD2 TRBV5-1 NA TRBJ2-1
TGCAGCGCACTGGGACAGGGTAATGAAAAACTGTTTTTT CSALGQGNEKLFF TRBD1 TRBV29-1 NA TRBJ1-4